This paragraph reports one T cell receptor beta chain. Clones were sequenced by immunoSEQ multiplex PCR, and TCRdb holds only the in-frame ones, with some missing. The sample includes 180,000 or so clones, about 80% seen only once; the top ten take around 15%. This sample was taken from a study of blood T cell repertoires in COVID-19. Recruitment covered 25 or so US areas and drew participants whose ages spanned about 18 to 100 years. Those designated as exposed participants met a COVID-19 case within 2 weeks before study entry. The CDR3 totals 18 residues. Unmatched junction bases numbered 11, after V lost 5 bases and J lost 2 bases. CDR1 is SGHTA, CDR2 FQGTGA, per germline.

The source is a man in his 60s who had been exposed to COVID-19. The sequenced sample consisted of PBMCs or T cells enriched from blood (not recorded which). The V and J genes are TRBV7-3 and TRBJ2-2, with 10 positions matching TRBD2. The CDR3, as DNA: TGTGCCAGCAGCCCCTCCCCCGGACTAGCGGTTAACACCGGGGAGCTGTTTTTT. It specifies CASSPSPGLAVNTGELFF. Full variable domain (rest looked up from reference TRBV7-3 and TRBJ2-2): GAGVSQTPSNKVTEKGKYVELRCDPISGHTALYWYRQSLGQGPEFLIYFQGTGAADDSGLPNDRFFAVRPEGSVSTLKIQRTERGDSAVYLCASSPSPGLAVNTGELFFGEGSRLTVL.